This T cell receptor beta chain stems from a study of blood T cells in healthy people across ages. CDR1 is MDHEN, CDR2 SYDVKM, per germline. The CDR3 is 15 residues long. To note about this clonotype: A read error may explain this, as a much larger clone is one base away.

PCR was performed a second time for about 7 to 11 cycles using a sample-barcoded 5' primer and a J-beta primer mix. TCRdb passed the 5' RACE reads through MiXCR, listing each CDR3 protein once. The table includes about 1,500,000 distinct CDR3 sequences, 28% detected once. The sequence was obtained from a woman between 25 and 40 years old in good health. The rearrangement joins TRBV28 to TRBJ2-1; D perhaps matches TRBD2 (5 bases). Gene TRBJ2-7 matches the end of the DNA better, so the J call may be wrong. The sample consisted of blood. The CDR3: CASSTGVSSYNEQYF. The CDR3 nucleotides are TGTGCCAGCAGCACCGGGGTCAGCTCCTACAATGAGCAGTACTTC.